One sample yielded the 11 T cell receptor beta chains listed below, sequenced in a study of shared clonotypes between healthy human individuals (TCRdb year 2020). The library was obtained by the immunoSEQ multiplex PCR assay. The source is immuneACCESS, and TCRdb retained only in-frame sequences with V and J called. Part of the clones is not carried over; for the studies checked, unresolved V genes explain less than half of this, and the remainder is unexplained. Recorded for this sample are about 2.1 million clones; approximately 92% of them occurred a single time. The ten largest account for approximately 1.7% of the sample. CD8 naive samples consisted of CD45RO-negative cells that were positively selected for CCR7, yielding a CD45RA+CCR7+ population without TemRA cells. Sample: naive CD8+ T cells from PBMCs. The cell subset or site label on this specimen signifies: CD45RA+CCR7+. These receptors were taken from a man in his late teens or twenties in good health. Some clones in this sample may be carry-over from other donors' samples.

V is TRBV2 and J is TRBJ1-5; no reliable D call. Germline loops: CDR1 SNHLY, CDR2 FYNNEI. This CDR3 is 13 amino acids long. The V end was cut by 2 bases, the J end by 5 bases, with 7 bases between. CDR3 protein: CASSEHPDQPQHF. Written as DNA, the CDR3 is TGTGCCAGCAGTGAACACCCTGATCAGCCCCAGCATTTT.

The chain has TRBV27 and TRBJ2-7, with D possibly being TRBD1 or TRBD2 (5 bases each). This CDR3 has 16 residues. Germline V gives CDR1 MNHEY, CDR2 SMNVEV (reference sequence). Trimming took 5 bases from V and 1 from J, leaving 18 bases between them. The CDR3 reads CASSPSRGPTSYEQYF. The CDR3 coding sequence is TGTGCCAGCAGTCCCTCGAGGGGCCCGACTTCCTACGAGCAGTACTTC.

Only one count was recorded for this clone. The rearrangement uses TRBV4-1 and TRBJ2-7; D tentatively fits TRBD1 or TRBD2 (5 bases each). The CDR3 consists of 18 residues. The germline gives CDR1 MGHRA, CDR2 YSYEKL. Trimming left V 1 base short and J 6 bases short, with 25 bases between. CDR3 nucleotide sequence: TGCGCCAGCAGCCAAGGCATGGGAAGGGGCCCGAGCGGCCGCGAGCAGTACTTC. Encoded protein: CASSQGMGRGPSGREQYF.

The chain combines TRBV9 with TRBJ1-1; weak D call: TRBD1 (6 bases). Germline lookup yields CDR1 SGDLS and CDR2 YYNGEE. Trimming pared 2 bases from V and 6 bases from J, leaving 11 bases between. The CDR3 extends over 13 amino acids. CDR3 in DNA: TGTGCCAGCAGCGTCTACAGGGACTCTGAAGCTTTCTTT. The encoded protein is CASSVYRDSEAFF.

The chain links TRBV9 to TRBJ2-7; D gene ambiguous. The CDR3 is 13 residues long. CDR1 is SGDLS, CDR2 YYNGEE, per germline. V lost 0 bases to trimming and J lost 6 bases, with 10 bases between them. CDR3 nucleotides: TGTGCCAGCAGCGTAGCGTTGGTAGCCGAGCAGTACTTC. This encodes CASSVALVAEQYF.

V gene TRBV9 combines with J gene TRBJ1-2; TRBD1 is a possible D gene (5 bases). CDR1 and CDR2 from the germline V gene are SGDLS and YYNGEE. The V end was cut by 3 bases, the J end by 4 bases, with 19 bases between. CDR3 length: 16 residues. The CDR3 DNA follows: TGTGCCAGCAGCGGAGGTCCTATGAGGGGATTCTATGGCTACACCTTC. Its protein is CASSGGPMRGFYGYTF.

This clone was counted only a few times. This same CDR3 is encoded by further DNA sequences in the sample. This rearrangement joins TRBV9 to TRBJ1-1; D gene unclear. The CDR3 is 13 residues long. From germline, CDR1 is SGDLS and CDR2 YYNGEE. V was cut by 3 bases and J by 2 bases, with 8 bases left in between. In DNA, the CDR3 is TGTGCCAGCAGCGGGGCAGGCAACACTGAAGCTTTCTTT. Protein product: CASSGAGNTEAFF.

CDR3 sequence: CASSYHSEGNIYGYTF. The DNA for the CDR3 is TGTGCCAGCAGTTACCACTCCGAGGGGAATATCTATGGCTACACCTTC. The V call is TRBV6-5, the J call TRBJ1-2, with D possibly TRBD1 on 5 matching bases. V dropped 2 bases and J dropped 4 bases, with 17 bases sitting between them. The CDR3 extends over 16 amino acids. The germline V gene encodes CDR1 MNHEY and CDR2 SVGAGI.

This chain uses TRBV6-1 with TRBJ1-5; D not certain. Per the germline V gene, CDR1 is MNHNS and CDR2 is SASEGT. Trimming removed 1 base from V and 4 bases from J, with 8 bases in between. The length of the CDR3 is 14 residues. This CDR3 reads CASSEGWGNQPQHF. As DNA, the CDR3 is TGTGCCAGCAGTGAAGGGTGGGGAAATCAGCCCCAGCATTTT.

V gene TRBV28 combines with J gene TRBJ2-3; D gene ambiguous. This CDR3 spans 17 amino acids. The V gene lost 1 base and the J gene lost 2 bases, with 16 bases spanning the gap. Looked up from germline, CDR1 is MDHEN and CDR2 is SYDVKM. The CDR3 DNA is TGTGCCAGCAGTTTATTACCCGCGGCCCAGGACACAGATACGCAGTATTTT. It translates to CASSLLPAAQDTDTQYF. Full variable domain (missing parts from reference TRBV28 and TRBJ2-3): DVKVTQSSRYLVKRTGEKVFLECVQDMDHENMFWYRQDPGLGLRLIYFSYDVKMKEKGDIPEGYSVSREKKERFSLILESASTNQTSMYLCASSLLPAAQDTDTQYFGPGTRLTVL.

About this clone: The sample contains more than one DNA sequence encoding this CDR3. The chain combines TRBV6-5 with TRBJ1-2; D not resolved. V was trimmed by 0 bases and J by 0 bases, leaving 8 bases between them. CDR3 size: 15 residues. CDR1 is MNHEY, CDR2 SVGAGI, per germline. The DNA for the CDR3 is TGTGCCAGCAGTTACTCATCCTTAGCTAACTATGGCTACACCTTC. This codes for CASSYSSLANYGYTF.